The 27 T cell receptor beta chains below come from one sample, sequenced in a study of T cell changes during pregnancy in multiple sclerosis. TCRdb's table, derived via immunoSEQ multiplex PCR, lists solely in-frame clones and lacks some. The sample records over 45,000 clones, 70% to 90% being singletons. Sample: CD4+ T cells from peripheral blood mononuclear cells, taken in the third trimester of pregnancy. These receptors all come from a female donor with multiple sclerosis, enrolled in a pregnancy study.

In this sample, this clone is medium-sized. This chain connects TRBV21-1 to TRBJ2-1; TRBD2 is taken as the D call from the table, unchecked against the DNA. TRBV21-1 has pseudogene status. The CDR3 contains 11 residues. This chain's CDR3 is CASSTSDEQFF. CDR3 nucleotide sequence: TGTGCCAGCAGCACTAGTGATGAGCAGTTCTTC.

The J gene is TRBJ2-5, the V gene TRBV6-5; the D is unclear. This CDR3 is 12 amino acids long. Germline V CDR1 and CDR2: MNHEY, SVGAGI. Trimming took off 0 bases at V and 5 bases at J, with 4 bases between the two ends. The CDR3 DNA reads as TGTGCCAGCAGTTACTCGGGCGAGACCCAGTACTTC. This codes for CASSYSGETQYF.

CDR3 nucleotides: TGCGCCAGCAGCTTCCTAGCGGGGGGAGGAGAGACCCAGTACTTC. The encoded protein is CASSFLAGGGETQYF. The chain is built from TRBV5-1 and TRBJ2-5; 11 positions match TRBD2. The CDR3 is made up of 15 amino acids. Germline V gene data show CDR1 as SGHRS and CDR2 as YFSETQ. The V and J ends lost 2 bases and 4 bases, in that order; junction bases with no gene match: 4. The entire variable domain, with the rest obtained from reference TRBV5-1 and TRBJ2-5, is as follows: KAGVTQTPRYLIKTRGQQVTLSCSPISGHRSVSWYQQTPGQGLQFLFEYFSETQRNKGNFPGRFSGRQFSNSRSEMNVSTLELGDSALYLCASSFLAGGGETQYFGPGTRLLVL.

This clone appeared a few times. The rearrangement links TRBV7-6 to TRBJ1-1; possibly TRBD1 for D (6 bases). V dropped 5 bases and J dropped 5 bases, with 15 bases sitting between them. The length of the CDR3 is 14 residues. Germline assignment: CDR1 SGHVS and CDR2 FNYEAQ. The CDR3, as DNA: TGTGCCAGCAGCCGCGATACAGGGAATACTGAAGCTTTCTTT. As protein: CASSRDTGNTEAFF.

V gene TRBV6-6 combines with J gene TRBJ2-7, with 7 bases that match TRBD1. The CDR3 covers 14 residues. V was pared by 6 bases and J by 0 bases, with 5 bases of the junction left unmatched. In germline, CDR1 is MNHNY, CDR2 SVGAGI (reference sequence). CDR3 in DNA: TGTGCCAGCAGCCTTGGGACAGCCTCCTACGAGCAGTACTTC. Translation: CASSLGTASYEQYF.

The genes are TRBV10-3 and TRBJ2-4, with D possibly TRBD2 on 5 matching bases. This CDR3 has 13 residues. Germline V gene lookup returns CDR1 ENHRY and CDR2 SYGVKD. The V end was cut by 2 bases, the J end by 8 bases, with 10 bases between. The CDR3 protein is CAISEVIGDIQYF. DNA for the CDR3: TGTGCCATCAGTGAGGTCATCGGGGACATTCAGTACTTC.

The V gene is TRBV18, the J gene TRBJ1-1, with D perhaps matching TRBD1 (6 bases). Trimming removed 4 bases at V and 2 bases at J, with 20 bases between. The germline gives CDR1 KGHSH, CDR2 LQKENI. This CDR3 comprises 17 residues. CDR3 sequence: CASSQFGSTGQNTEAFF. The CDR3 nucleotides read TGTGCCAGCTCACAATTCGGAAGCACAGGGCAAAACACTGAAGCTTTCTTT.

The V and J genes are TRBV11-2 and TRBJ1-4; TRBD1 aligns across 7 bases. CDR3 length: 15 amino acids. The V gene end was trimmed by 2 bases and the J gene end by 7 bases; junction bases not matched to a gene: 7. Germline V gene sequence: CDR1 SGHAT, CDR2 FQNNGV. CDR3 loop: CASSLQTGTSEKLFF. Here the CDR3 DNA reads TGTGCCAGCAGCTTACAGACAGGGACGAGTGAAAAACTGTTTTTT. The full variable domain, with the rest looked up from reference TRBV11-2 and TRBJ1-4, is EAGVAQSPRYKIIEKRQSVAFWCNPISGHATLYWYQQILGQGPKLLIQFQNNGVVDDSQLPKDRFSAERLKGVDSTLKIQPAKLEDSAVYLCASSLQTGTSEKLFFGSGTQLSVL.

This sequence joins TRBV7-2 and TRBJ2-4; the D is unclear. V lost 4 bases, J lost 13 bases, and 14 bases lay in between. The germline CDR1 and CDR2 sequences are SGHTA and FQGNSA. There are 12 residues in the CDR3. The CDR3 sequence is CASSSSSGFQYF. The CDR3 DNA is TGTGCCAGCAGCTCCTCCTCCGGGTTCCAGTACTTC.

V is TRBV5-1 and J is TRBJ2-7, with 11 bases lining up with TRBD2. The CDR3 runs 15 residues. V gave up 0 bases and J gave up 4 bases; unmatched junction bases: 3. Germline V gene data show CDR1 as SGHRS and CDR2 as YFSETQ. CDR3 DNA: TGCGCCAGCAGCTTGGATGGGACTAGCGGATACGAGCAGTACTTC. Its protein product is CASSLDGTSGYEQYF.

The CDR3 loop is CASSGPFEVIQPQHF. CDR3 bases: TGTGCCAGCAGCGGCCCTTTTGAAGTGATTCAGCCCCAGCATTTT. This chain links TRBV5-6 with TRBJ1-5; unclear D gene. V was pared by 4 bases and J by 6 bases, with 17 bases between. This CDR3 region has 15 residues. In germline, CDR1 is SGHDT, CDR2 YYEEEE.

This clone was picked up a small number of times. The gene calls are TRBV4-2 and TRBJ2-5; TRBD1 is a possible D gene (6 bases). Germline V gene sequence: CDR1 LGHNA, CDR2 YNFKEQ. The CDR3 length is 15 residues. The ends were cut back, 0 bases at V and 0 bases at J, with 8 bases in the middle. The CDR3 nucleotides are TGTGCCAGCAGCCAAGATAGGGGGTACCAAGAGACCCAGTACTTC. The encoded protein is CASSQDRGYQETQYF.

CDR3 in DNA: TGTGCCAGCAGCCGTACATTGCCACAGGGAATGAACACTGAAGCTTTCTTT. Translating gives CASSRTLPQGMNTEAFF. V usage is TRBV28 and J usage is TRBJ1-1, with TRBD1 as a possible D gene (6 bases). The germline V gene encodes CDR1 MDHEN and CDR2 SYDVKM. Between the trimmed V and J ends, which lost 6 bases and 0 bases, there was a span of 20 bases. There are 17 residues in the CDR3. Full variable domain (remainder filled in from reference TRBV28 and TRBJ1-1): DVKVTQSSRYLVKRTGEKVFLECVQDMDHENMFWYRQDPGLGLRLIYFSYDVKMKEKGDIPEGYSVSREKKERFSLILESASTNQTSMYLCASSRTLPQGMNTEAFFGQGTRLTVV.

This rearrangement joins TRBV6-1 to TRBJ2-1, with D tentatively TRBD1 (6 bases). This CDR3 region has 15 residues. CDR1 is MNHNS, CDR2 SASEGT, per germline. V dropped 6 bases and J dropped 2 bases, with 14 bases sitting between them. CDR3 amino acids: CASSGEGVPYNEQFF. CDR3 sequence (DNA): TGTGCCAGCAGCGGAGAGGGGGTCCCCTACAATGAGCAGTTCTTC.

The V and J genes are TRBV18 and TRBJ1-1; D perhaps matches TRBD1 (6 bases). Trimming took off 0 bases at V and 4 bases at J, with 15 bases between the two ends. The CDR3 is 16 amino acids. Germline CDR1 KGHSH, CDR2 LQKENI. CDR3 nucleotide sequence: TGTGCCAGCTCACCACCGCCAGGGGTACAGGGCACTGAAGCTTTCTTT. This encodes CASSPPPGVQGTEAFF.

This chain links TRBV18 with TRBJ1-6; possible D gene TRBD1, 5 bases. Between the trimmed V and J ends, which lost 0 bases and 18 bases, there was a span of 18 bases. The V gene's germline CDR1 is KGHSH and CDR2 LQKENI. This CDR3 has 14 residues. CDR3 region: CASSPPSTGRLAHF. The CDR3 region has the DNA TGTGCCAGCTCACCACCAAGTACAGGTCGCCTTGCCCACTTT.

V usage is TRBV27 and J usage is TRBJ2-1; possibly TRBD2 for D (6 bases). The germline V and J ends were trimmed by 4 bases and 3 bases, with 13 bases remaining between them. The CDR3 runs to 15 residues. Germline-derived CDR1 and CDR2 are MNHEY and SMNVEV (reference sequence). Here the CDR3 reads CASSSGTPIYNEQFF. CDR3 in DNA: TGTGCCAGCAGTTCCGGGACTCCAATCTACAATGAGCAGTTCTTC.

This clone has more than one count but fewer than ten. The rearrangement uses TRBV27 and TRBJ2-2; 9 positions agree with TRBD2. Per germline, CDR1 MNHEY and CDR2 SMNVEV (reference sequence). The CDR3 totals 20 residues. The V gene end was trimmed by 5 bases and the J gene end by 9 bases; junction bases not matched to a gene: 25. This chain's CDR3 is CASSIGAVILLTSGQRELFF. The CDR3 DNA is TGTGCCAGCAGTATTGGGGCAGTTATATTACTTACTAGCGGGCAAAGGGAGCTGTTTTTT.

The rearrangement links TRBV7-2 to TRBJ2-1; possibly TRBD2 for D (6 bases). The CDR3 is 15 amino acids. Trimming pared 5 bases from V and 3 bases from J, leaving 14 bases between. Germline V gene lookup returns CDR1 SGHTA and CDR2 FQGNSA. CDR3 amino acids: CASSPSGGNYNEQFF. The DNA of the CDR3 is TGTGCCAGCAGCCCCTCTGGGGGGAACTACAATGAGCAGTTCTTC.

The chain has TRBV11-2 and TRBJ2-1, with a weak D call TRBD2 (6 bases). CDR1 and CDR2 (germline): SGHAT, FQNNGV. The CDR3 covers 15 residues. V was cut by 6 bases and J by 4 bases, with 16 bases left in between. CDR3 in amino acids: CASRQPGGAYNEQFF. DNA for the CDR3: TGTGCCAGCAGGCAGCCCGGCGGGGCGTACAATGAGCAGTTCTTC. Supplemented by reference TRBV11-2 and TRBJ2-1, the full variable domain reads EAGVAQSPRYKIIEKRQSVAFWCNPISGHATLYWYQQILGQGPKLLIQFQNNGVVDDSQLPKDRFSAERLKGVDSTLKIQPAKLEDSAVYLCASRQPGGAYNEQFFGPGTRLTVL.

The rearrangement uses TRBV10-2 and TRBJ2-1; 10 bases line up with TRBD2. CDR1 and CDR2 from the germline V gene are WSHSY and SAAADI. This CDR3 has 19 amino acids. The V segment lost 5 bases and the J segment 0 bases; nucleotides outside the gene matches: 13. This chain's CDR3 is CASSHPGLATRSSYNEQFF. The CDR3 DNA reads as TGCGCCAGCAGTCACCCGGGACTAGCGACCCGGAGCTCCTACAATGAGCAGTTCTTC.

CDR3 nucleotides: TGTGCCAGCAGCTTAATCGGGTACGGCGAGCAGTACTTC. It specifies CASSLIGYGEQYF. This chain links TRBV7-3 with TRBJ2-7; no clear D. The CDR3 has 13 amino acids. Deletions cut 1 base from V and 6 bases from J, with 10 bases between. The germline CDR1 and CDR2 sequences are SGHTA and FQGTGA.

CDR3 sequence: CASGGRHAYEQYF. The CDR3 nucleotides are TGTGCGTCCGGCGGGAGGCACGCCTACGAGCAGTACTTC. The rearrangement joins TRBV19 to TRBJ2-7; 8 nucleotides agree with TRBD2. The V gene's germline CDR1 is LNHDA and CDR2 SQIVND (reference sequence). CDR3 length: 13 residues.

The gene calls are TRBV29-1 and TRBJ2-3; a weak D match, TRBD1 (5 bases). The CDR3 is 14 amino acids. V lost 6 bases, J lost 4 bases, and 17 bases lay in between. Per the germline V gene, CDR1 is SQVTM and CDR2 is ANQGSEA. CDR3 bases: TGCAGCGTCAACGCTAGGGGTCTCGCAGATACGCAGTATTTT. Its protein product is CSVNARGLADTQYF.

The gene calls are TRBV5-1 and TRBJ2-7, with 7 positions matching TRBD1. The ends lost 7 bases at V and 2 bases at J; junction bases unmatched: 15. Germline CDR1 reads SGHRS; CDR2 reads YFSETQ. The CDR3 covers 16 residues. The CDR3 reads CASSRASTGWTYEQYF. Written as DNA, the CDR3 is TGCGCCAGCTCTAGGGCGTCGACAGGGTGGACCTACGAGCAGTACTTC.

The genes are TRBV27 and TRBJ1-4; TRBD1 is a possible D gene (5 bases). The CDR3 spans 13 residues. Trimming removed 7 bases from V and 8 bases from J, with 14 bases in between. The germline CDR1 and CDR2 sequences are MNHEY and SMNVEV (reference sequence). CDR3 nucleotide sequence: TGTGCCAGCACGAGGAGGGGAGCCGAAAAACTGTTTTTT. Translated: CASTRRGAEKLFF.

V and J are TRBV10-2 and TRBJ1-2; D perhaps matches TRBD1 (6 bases). CDR3 length: 14 amino acids. Germline V lookup: CDR1 WSHSY, CDR2 SAAADI. The V end was cut by 6 bases, the J end by 6 bases, with 17 bases between. The CDR3 DNA follows: TGCGCCAGCAGGGCCCAGGGGCGGGGGCATGGCTACACCTTC. The encoded protein is CASRAQGRGHGYTF.